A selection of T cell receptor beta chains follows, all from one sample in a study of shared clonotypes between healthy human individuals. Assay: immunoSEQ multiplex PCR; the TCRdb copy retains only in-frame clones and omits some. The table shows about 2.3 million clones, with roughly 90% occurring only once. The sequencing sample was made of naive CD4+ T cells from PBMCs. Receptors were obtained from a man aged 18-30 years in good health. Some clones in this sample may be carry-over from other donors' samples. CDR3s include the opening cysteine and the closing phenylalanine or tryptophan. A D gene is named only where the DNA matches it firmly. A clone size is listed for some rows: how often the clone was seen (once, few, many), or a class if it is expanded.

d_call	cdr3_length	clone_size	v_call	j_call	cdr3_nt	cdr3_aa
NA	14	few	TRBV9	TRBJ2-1	TGTGCCAGCAGCGCCAGACTTTTGGGCCCGGGGCAGTTCTTC	CASSARLLGPGQFF
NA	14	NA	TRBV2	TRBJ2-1	TGTGCCAGCAGTGTCGTGAGCTCCTACAATGAGCAGTTCTTC	CASSVVSSYNEQFF
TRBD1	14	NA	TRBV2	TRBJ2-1	TGTGCCAGCAGTGAAGGGACAGGATACAATGAGCAGTTCTTC	CASSEGTGYNEQFF
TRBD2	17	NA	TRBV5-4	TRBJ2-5	TGTGCCAGCAGCTTGGAGGGGTTACTAGCGGGAGAAGAGACCCAGTACTTC	CASSLEGLLAGEETQYF
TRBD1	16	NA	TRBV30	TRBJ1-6	TGTGCCTGGAGCACCGACAGGGGATCGGGGAATTCACCCCTCCACTTT	CAWSTDRGSGNSPLHF
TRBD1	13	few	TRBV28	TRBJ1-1	TGTGCCAGCAGCCCGGGACAGGGCACTGAAGCTTTCTTT	CASSPGQGTEAFF
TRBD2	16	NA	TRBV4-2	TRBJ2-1	TGTGCCAGCAGCCGCCCTGAGAGACTAGCGGACAATGAGCAGTTCTTC	CASSRPERLADNEQFF
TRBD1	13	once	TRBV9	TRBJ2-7	TGTGCCAGCAGCGTAGGTGACAGGGGCGAGCAGTACTTC	CASSVGDRGEQYF
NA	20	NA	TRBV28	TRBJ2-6	TGTGCCAGCAGTTTAAACCCCGGGACTCCCACGAGGCCTGGGGCCAACGTCCTGACTTTC	CASSLNPGTPTRPGANVLTF
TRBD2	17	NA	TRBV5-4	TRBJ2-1	TGTGCCAGCAGCCCTGGGCCGACTAGCGGAAACTACAATGAGCAGTTCTTC	CASSPGPTSGNYNEQFF
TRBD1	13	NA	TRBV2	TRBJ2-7	TGTGCCAGCCGGGACAGGGGGCCCCACGAGCAGTACTTC	CASRDRGPHEQYF
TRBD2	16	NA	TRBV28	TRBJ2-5	TGTGCCAGCAGCTCTGTCCAGGGTAAAGCGGGGGAGACCCAGTACTTC	CASSSVQGKAGETQYF
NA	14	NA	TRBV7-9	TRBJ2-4	TGTGCCAGCAGCTTCGTCGGTGTCAAAAACATTCAGTACTTC	CASSFVGVKNIQYF
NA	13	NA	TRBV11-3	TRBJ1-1	TGTGCCAGCAGCCCACAGGGGAACACTGAAGCTTTCTTT	CASSPQGNTEAFF
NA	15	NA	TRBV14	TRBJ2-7	TGTGCCAGCAGCCAAAGACAGACTTTATTCAGCGAGCAGTACTTC	CASSQRQTLFSEQYF
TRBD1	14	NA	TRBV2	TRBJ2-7	TGTGCCAGCTTATCCGGGGACAGAGCCTACGAGCAGTACTTC	CASLSGDRAYEQYF
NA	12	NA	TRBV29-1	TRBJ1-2	TGCAGCGTTGGTAGAGACAACTATGGCTACACCTTC	CSVGRDNYGYTF
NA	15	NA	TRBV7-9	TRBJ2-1	TGTGCCAGCAGCCGGACGGGGATCTTATACAATGAGCAGTTCTTC	CASSRTGILYNEQFF
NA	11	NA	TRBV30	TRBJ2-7	TGTGCCTGGAGCGAGGACTACGAGCAGTACTTC	CAWSEDYEQYF
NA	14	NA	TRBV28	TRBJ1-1	TGTGCCAGCAGTCCCCCGCAAGTTTACACTGAAGCTTTCTTT	CASSPPQVYTEAFF
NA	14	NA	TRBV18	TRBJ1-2	TGTGCCAGCTCACTTACCGACAGTGACTATGGCTACACCTTC	CASSLTDSDYGYTF
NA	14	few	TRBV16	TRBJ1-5	TGTGCCAGCAGCCAGACAGCTAGCAATCAGCCCCAGCATTTT	CASSQTASNQPQHF
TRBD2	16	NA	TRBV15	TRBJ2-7	TGTGCCACCAGCAGAGATCAGGCTAGCGGGAGTTACGAGCAGTACTTC	CATSRDQASGSYEQYF
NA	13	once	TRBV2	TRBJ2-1	TGTGCCAGCAGTGGGGGCTACTACAATGAGCAGTTCTTC	CASSGGYYNEQFF
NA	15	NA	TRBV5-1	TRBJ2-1	TGCGCCAGCAGCTTGGAAGTCGGCTCCTACAATGAGCAGTTCTTC	CASSLEVGSYNEQFF
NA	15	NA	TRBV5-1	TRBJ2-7	TGCGCCAGCAGCCCCCGCCCTGAGGCTACCTACGAGCAGTACTTC	CASSPRPEATYEQYF
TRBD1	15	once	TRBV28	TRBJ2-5	TGTGCCAGCAGTTTATCGGGACAGGGGGCGAAGGAGCAGTACTTC	CASSLSGQGAKEQYF
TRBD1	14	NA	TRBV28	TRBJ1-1	TGTGCCAGCAGCCCCGGGACAGGGAACACTGAAGCTTTCTTT	CASSPGTGNTEAFF
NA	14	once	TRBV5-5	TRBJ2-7	TGTGCCAGCAGCTTGGGGCCTCCAGAGTACGAGCAGTACTTC	CASSLGPPEYEQYF
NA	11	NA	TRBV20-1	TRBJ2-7	TGCAGTGCTCGTCGTTCCTACGAGCAGTACTTC	CSARRSYEQYF